These 26 T cell receptor beta chains share one sample of origin, sequenced in a study of T-cell reconstitution after alpha-beta-depleted transplantation in children. For TCRbeta, the library was prepared with unique molecular identifiers. TCRdb redid the calling of the PCR reads with MiXCR, one entry per CDR3 protein. The data show hundreds of thousands of distinct CDR3 sequences, 15% to 20% seen once. Sequencing was performed on PBMCs from the stem cell graft donor, taken from the stem cell graft. These receptors all come from a human donor who donated a stem cell graft to a child with acute lymphoblastic leukemia.

This clonotype has a single count. The chain is built from TRBV27 and TRBJ2-2, with D possibly being TRBD2 (6 bases). The germline CDR1 and CDR2 sequences are MNHEY and SMNVEV (reference sequence). V lost 3 bases to trimming and J lost 7 bases, with 21 bases between them. This CDR3 contains 17 residues. Written as DNA, the CDR3 is TGTGCCAGCAGTTTCATTTGGAGCAGCGGGTCGGTCGGGGAGCTGTTTTTT. Translated: CASSFIWSSGSVGELFF.

This chain connects TRBV6-5 to TRBJ2-7; 9 nucleotides agree with TRBD1. The CDR3 is made up of 14 amino acids. The trim removed 4 bases at V and 5 bases at J, leaving 6 bases unmatched. CDR1 and CDR2 (germline): MNHEY, SVGAGI. CDR3 loop: CASSSRTGADEQYF. The CDR3 DNA reads TGTGCCAGCAGTTCTAGGACAGGGGCCGACGAGCAGTACTTC.

CDR3 protein: CSVLGDNSYQHF. The CDR3 bases are TGCAGCGTGTTAGGGGATAACAGCTACCAGCATTTT. V and J are TRBV29-1 and TRBJ1-5; perhaps TRBD1 as D (5 bases). The CDR3 length is 12 residues. V was shortened by 6 bases and J by 12 bases, with 18 bases between the two germline ends. Germline lookup yields CDR1 SQVTM and CDR2 ANQGSEA.

This chain uses TRBV6-1 with TRBJ2-2, with D perhaps matching TRBD2 (5 bases). Germline V gives CDR1 MNHNS, CDR2 SASEGT. Trimming left V 5 bases short and J 0 bases short, with 10 bases between. The CDR3 loop spans 15 amino acids. The DNA for the CDR3 is TGTGCCAGCAGTCCCAGCGGACCGAACACCGGGGAGCTGTTTTTT. This codes for CASSPSGPNTGELFF.

This clonotype has more than one count but fewer than ten. The chain uses TRBV20-1 and TRBJ1-2, with 7 bases lining up with TRBD1. V dropped 5 bases and J dropped 4; count of bases not matched to a gene: 7. Germline CDR1 reads DFQATT; CDR2 reads SNEGSKA (reference sequence). The CDR3 totals 13 residues. The CDR3, as DNA: TGCAGTGCTGCGGAAGACAGGGTCTATGGCTACACCTTC. This codes for CSAAEDRVYGYTF.

The V gene is TRBV7-2, the J gene TRBJ2-1; D perhaps matches TRBD2 (6 bases). V dropped 4 bases and J dropped 7 bases, with 14 bases sitting between them. CDR3 length equals 14 residues. CDR1 is SGHTA, CDR2 FQGNSA, per germline. The CDR3 loop reads CASSSLETRNEQFF. CDR3 sequence (DNA): TGTGCCAGCAGCTCCCTCGAGACTAGGAATGAGCAGTTCTTC.

This clonotype was seen more than once but under ten times. The V and J genes are TRBV5-1 and TRBJ1-4; 7 bases line up with TRBD1. Per the germline V gene, CDR1 is SGHRS and CDR2 is YFSETQ. With 1 base clipped from V and 8 bases from J, the junction kept 2 bases outside the gene matches. This CDR3 comprises 13 residues. The CDR3 is CASSLSGGEKLFF. CDR3 bases: TGCGCCAGCAGCTTGTCAGGGGGAGAAAAACTGTTTTTT.

This clonotype occurred a few times. V and J are TRBV20-1 and TRBJ2-3; D unclear. Germline V gene lookup returns CDR1 DFQATT and CDR2 SNEGSKA (reference sequence). The CDR3 is made up of 12 amino acids. V lost 5 bases, J lost 8 bases, and 14 bases lay in between. CDR3 amino acids: CSAATPKGTQYF. CDR3 coding DNA: TGCAGTGCTGCCACCCCAAAGGGTACGCAGTATTTT.

The V gene is TRBV6-2 or TRBV6-3, the J gene TRBJ1-1; D remains ambiguous. V lost 0 bases and J 10 bases, leaving 18 bases between the germline ends. Germline V gene sequence: CDR1 MNHEY, CDR2 SVGEGT. There are 15 residues in the CDR3. The CDR3 coding sequence is TGTGCCAGCAGTTACTCGATCTATCTAACCTCGGCAGCTTTCTTT. Translated: CASSYSIYLTSAAFF.

The chain couples TRBV29-1 to TRBJ1-1; D gene uncertain. V was clipped by 5 bases and J by 0 bases, with 7 bases between them. The CDR3 contains 12 residues. CDR1 SQVTM and CDR2 ANQGSEA come from the germline V gene. CDR3 loop: CSVREVNTEAFF. In nucleotides, the CDR3 is TGCAGCGTTCGGGAGGTGAACACTGAAGCTTTCTTT.

J is TRBJ1-1 and V is TRBV12-3 or TRBV12-4; D is ambiguous. The V and J ends lost 3 bases and 0 bases respectively, with 5 bases between them. The CDR3 sequence is 13 residues long. The CDR3 DNA reads as TGTGCCAGCAGTTTTGAGATGAACACTGAAGCTTTCTTT. This translates into CASSFEMNTEAFF.

This clonotype was seen more than once but under ten times. V is TRBV5-1 and J is TRBJ1-1; no reliable D call. The CDR3 has 14 residues. Germline lookup yields CDR1 SGHRS and CDR2 YFSETQ. The ends were cut back, 1 base at V and 3 bases at J, with 10 bases in the middle. The CDR3 loop reads CASSLLRPDTEAFF. The DNA of the CDR3 is TGCGCCAGCAGCTTGCTGCGGCCGGACACTGAAGCTTTCTTT.

This clonotype was seen more than once but under ten times. This chain joins TRBV4-1 and TRBJ1-1; 8 bases match TRBD1. From germline, CDR1 is MGHRA and CDR2 YSYEKL. V was clipped by 1 base and J by 1 base; unmatched bases: 11. The CDR3 totals 18 residues. CDR3 amino acids: CASSQVGQGARGNTEAFF. The CDR3 region has the DNA TGCGCCAGCAGCCAAGTGGGTCAGGGGGCGCGAGGGAACACTGAAGCTTTCTTT.

The chain couples TRBV20-1 to TRBJ1-1; no firm D call. The germline gives CDR1 DFQATT, CDR2 SNEGSKA (reference sequence). The CDR3 is made up of 13 amino acids. The CDR3 coding sequence is TGCAGCACGAGAACAGATCATAACACTGAAGCTTTCTTT. Translating gives CSTRTDHNTEAFF.

V is TRBV6-5 and J is TRBJ1-6; D unresolved. Germline V lookup: CDR1 MNHEY, CDR2 SVGAGI. This CDR3 spans 12 amino acids. Trimming cost V 4 bases and J 7 bases, with 5 bases left between them. Written as DNA, the CDR3 is TGTGCCAGCAGTTTCAAAAATTCACCCCTCCACTTT. This translates into CASSFKNSPLHF.

The gene calls are TRBV15 and TRBJ2-5; possible D gene TRBD2, 7 bases. CDR3 length equals 15 residues. Germline values: CDR1 LNHNV, CDR2 YYDKDF (reference sequence). V was shortened by 3 bases and J by 5 bases, with 16 bases between the two germline ends. CDR3 region: CATSRSGGAIETQYF. The CDR3 DNA follows: TGTGCCACCAGCAGGAGTGGGGGGGCCATCGAGACCCAGTACTTC. The complete variable domain, with remaining parts taken from reference TRBV15 and TRBJ2-5, reads DAMVIQNPRYQVTQFGKPVTLSCSQTLNHNVMYWYQQKSSQAPKLLFHYYDKDFNNEADTPDNFQSRRPNTSFCFLDIRSPGLGDTAMYLCATSRSGGAIETQYFGPGTRLLVL.

The sample holds a few counts of this clonotype. This sequence joins TRBV12-3 or TRBV12-4 and TRBJ2-2, with TRBD2 matching over 7 bases. This CDR3 has 13 amino acids. V was clipped by 8 bases and J by 6 bases; unmatched bases: 6. The CDR3 spells CASGRVVSGELFF. The DNA of the CDR3 is TGTGCCAGCGGGAGGGTGGTGTCCGGGGAGCTGTTTTTT.

This rearrangement joins TRBV5-1 to TRBJ2-1, with TRBD2 as a possible D gene (6 bases). CDR1 and CDR2 from the germline V gene are SGHRS and YFSETQ. V lost 0 bases and J 5 bases, leaving 12 bases between the germline ends. This CDR3 spans 15 amino acids. CDR3 in DNA: TGCGCCAGCAGCTTGGTCCCAGCGGGTAACAATGAGCAGTTCTTC. Its translation: CASSLVPAGNNEQFF.

This clonotype was counted a few times. This rearrangement joins TRBV27 to TRBJ1-1; D is undetermined. The CDR3 is 17 amino acids. V lost 5 bases and J 3 bases, leaving 22 bases between the germline ends. Germline V gene lookup returns CDR1 MNHEY and CDR2 SMNVEV (reference sequence). The CDR3 sequence: CASSVISPDPSDTEAFF. CDR3 bases: TGTGCCAGCAGTGTTATCTCCCCGGACCCATCTGACACTGAAGCTTTCTTT.

The sample holds a few counts of this clonotype. CDR3: CASSVEGVSEQYF. CDR3 coding DNA: TGTGCCAGCAGCGTAGAAGGGGTCAGCGAGCAGTACTTC. This chain joins TRBV9 and TRBJ2-7; D perhaps matches TRBD1 (5 bases). The V end lost 0 bases, the J end lost 6 bases, and 10 bases lay between the germline ends. CDR1 and CDR2 (germline): SGDLS, YYNGEE. The CDR3 spans 13 residues.

This chain joins TRBV7-6 and TRBJ2-3, with 9 bases fitting TRBD2. The CDR3 totals 19 residues. V lost 2 bases, J lost 0 bases, and 12 bases stayed unmatched. Germline CDR1 reads SGHVS; CDR2 reads FNYEAQ. In DNA form, the CDR3 reads TGTGCCAGCAGCTTACCAGGCTCCCTAGCGGGGATTAGCACAGATACGCAGTATTTT. Its protein is CASSLPGSLAGISTDTQYF. The full variable domain, its missing parts supplied by reference TRBV7-6 and TRBJ2-3, is GAGVSQSPRYKVTKRGQDVALRCDPISGHVSLYWYRQALGQGPEFLTYFNYEAQQDKSGLPNDRFSAERPEGSISTLTIQRTEQRDSAMYRCASSLPGSLAGISTDTQYFGPGTRLTVL.

This clonotype has more than one count but fewer than ten. The chain is built from TRBV9 and TRBJ1-2; D gene uncertain. There are 18 residues in the CDR3. The ends were cut back, 4 bases at V and 4 bases at J, with 26 bases in the middle. Germline V gene lookup returns CDR1 SGDLS and CDR2 YYNGEE. CDR3 nucleotide sequence: TGTGCCAGCAGCTCCATCCCACAAAAACGACCGCTAGCCTATGGCTACACCTTC. Translated, it gives CASSSIPQKRPLAYGYTF.

This clonotype was seen a handful of times. The chain links TRBV29-1 to TRBJ1-1; D is unresolved. Trimming left V 5 bases short and J 7 bases short, with 17 bases between. The CDR3 is 13 amino acids. Germline V lookup: CDR1 SQVTM, CDR2 ANQGSEA. CDR3 DNA sequence: TGCAGCGTTTACCTCCAGTCAGACAATGAAGCTTTCTTT. Residues: CSVYLQSDNEAFF. Combining the CDR3 with reference TRBV29-1 and TRBJ1-1 gives the whole variable domain SAVISQKPSRDICQRGTSLTIQCQVDSQVTMMFWYRQQPGQSLTLIATANQGSEATYESGFVIDKFPISRPNLTFSTLTVSNMSPEDSSIYLCSVYLQSDNEAFFGQGTRLTVV.

This chain links TRBV20-1 with TRBJ1-5; a weak D match, TRBD1 (5 bases). Germline assignment: CDR1 DFQATT and CDR2 SNEGSKA (reference sequence). V was clipped by 2 bases and J by 5 bases, with 22 bases between them. This CDR3 comprises 17 residues. CDR3 in amino acids: CSARSLRAVEWDQPQHF. The DNA for the CDR3 is TGCAGTGCTAGATCACTCAGGGCAGTCGAGTGGGATCAGCCCCAGCATTTT.

The rearrangement joins TRBV6-1 to TRBJ1-6, with TRBD1 identical over 9 bases. This CDR3 is 13 amino acids long. The trim removed 11 bases at V and 4 bases at J, leaving 3 bases unmatched. The germline V gene has CDR1 MNHNS and CDR2 SASEGT. CDR3 amino acids: CAWGQGYNSPLHF. The CDR3 bases are TGTGCCTGGGGACAGGGATATAATTCACCCCTCCACTTT.

This clonotype was found a few times. This chain links TRBV5-1 with TRBJ2-7, with 10 bases that match TRBD2. The CDR3 contains 13 residues. The germline gives CDR1 SGHRS, CDR2 YFSETQ. V shed 5 bases, J shed 7 bases, and the junction held 6 bases outside the gene matches. The CDR3 DNA sequence: TGCGCCAGCAGATCCCTACTAGCGGGGGAGCAGTACTTC. Protein sequence: CASRSLLAGEQYF.